These 27 T cell receptor beta chains were all obtained from the same sample, sequenced in a study of T-cell memory formation after mild COVID-19. One entry per CDR3 protein, called by TCRdb with MiXCR from the 5' RACE reads. Of about 320,000 distinct CDR3 sequences listed, about 13% are singletons. Sequenced input: PBMCs or a T cell subset sorted from them (not recorded which). These receptors were taken from a man younger than 35 who had mild COVID-19 (a few samples of this study predate the infection). Cell type and time point are not known.

This chain uses TRBV5-5 with TRBJ2-3; D is possibly TRBD2 (5 bases). This CDR3 comprises 15 residues. V gave up 0 bases and J gave up 4 bases, with 12 bases separating them. The germline CDR1 and CDR2 sequences are SGHKS and YYEKEE (reference sequence). CDR3 DNA sequence: TGTGCCAGCAGCTTGGGGGAGCCCTACCCAGATACGCAGTATTTT. Translation: CASSLGEPYPDTQYF.

This chain joins TRBV13 and TRBJ1-2; D call uncertain. This CDR3 contains 14 residues. The germline V gene encodes CDR1 PRHDT and CDR2 FYEKMQ (reference sequence). The V gene lost 0 bases and the J gene lost 6 bases, with 11 bases spanning the gap. The chain's CDR3 is CASSLGFGYDGYTF. The CDR3 bases are TGTGCCAGCAGCTTAGGCTTCGGTTACGATGGCTACACCTTC.

This clonotype was picked up a small number of times. This chain uses TRBV19 with TRBJ1-1; no firm D call. The germline V gene has CDR1 LNHDA and CDR2 SQIVND (reference sequence). The CDR3 loop spans 13 amino acids. V shed 3 bases and J shed 1 base, with 6 bases lying between them. CDR3: CASSIERNTEAFF. In DNA form, the CDR3 reads TGTGCCAGTAGTATTGAAAGGAACACTGAAGCTTTCTTT.

This clonotype was seen only a few times. The chain is built from TRBV7-2 and TRBJ2-3, with 8 bases aligning to TRBD2. There are 16 residues in the CDR3. Germline values: CDR1 SGHTA, CDR2 FQGNSA. V lost 5 bases and J lost 3; bases outside the gene matches: 10. CDR3 in DNA: TGTGCCAGCAGCCCCCGAGTCCAGCGGGGGACAGATACGCAGTATTTT. Translated, it gives CASSPRVQRGTDTQYF. Variable domain in full (rest from reference TRBV7-2 and TRBJ2-3): GAGVSQSPSNKVTEKGKDVELRCDPISGHTALYWYRQSLGQGLEFLIYFQGNSAPDKSGLPSDRFSAERTGGSVSTLTIQRTQQEDSAVYLCASSPRVQRGTDTQYFGPGTRLTVL.

The chain uses TRBV2 and TRBJ2-7; no clear D gene. Germline lookup yields CDR1 SNHLY and CDR2 FYNNEI. The V and J ends lost 4 bases and 6 bases respectively, with 7 bases between them. The CDR3 loop spans 11 amino acids. The CDR3 protein is CASSVGIEQYV. CDR3 DNA: TGTGCCAGCAGTGTAGGGATCGAGCAGTACGTC.

The chain links TRBV20-1 to TRBJ2-2, with D uncertain. CDR1 DFQATT and CDR2 SNEGSKA come from the germline V gene (reference sequence). This CDR3 contains 14 residues. V shed 2 bases and J shed 2 bases, with 9 bases lying between them. The CDR3 spells CSARQLINTGELFF. The CDR3 DNA sequence: TGCAGTGCTAGACAGCTAATAAACACCGGGGAGCTGTTTTTT.

This clonotype appeared a few times. V gene TRBV4-1 combines with J gene TRBJ2-3; TRBD2 is a possible D gene (5 bases). The CDR3 has 15 amino acids. Looked up from germline, CDR1 is MGHRA and CDR2 is YSYEKL. Deletions cut 2 bases from V and 0 bases from J, with 9 bases between. This CDR3 reads CASSQTRTSTDTQYF. In nucleotides, the CDR3 is TGCGCCAGCAGCCAAACCAGGACTAGCACAGATACGCAGTATTTT.

The chain is built from TRBV19 and TRBJ1-2, with D maybe TRBD1 (5 bases). Trimming pared 6 bases from V and 6 bases from J, leaving 8 bases between. The germline V gene has CDR1 LNHDA and CDR2 SQIVND (reference sequence). The length of the CDR3 is 11 residues. The DNA for the CDR3 is TGTGCCAGTAGACAGGTGGATGGCTACACCTTC. The encoded protein is CASRQVDGYTF.

The chain joins TRBV5-6 to TRBJ2-5, with 7 bases aligning to TRBD1. This CDR3 has 15 amino acids. Trimming at V came to 1 base and at J to 0 bases, leaving 3 bases not matched to a gene. Germline V gene lookup returns CDR1 SGHDT and CDR2 YYEEEE. The CDR3 reads CASSLFTGDQETQYF. The DNA for the CDR3 is TGTGCCAGCAGCTTGTTCACAGGGGACCAAGAGACCCAGTACTTC.

A few counts support this clonotype. This chain uses TRBV12-3 or TRBV12-4 with TRBJ2-5; D is ambiguous. The CDR3 extends over 13 amino acids. V gave up 0 bases and J gave up 5 bases, with 7 bases separating them. The CDR3 here is CASSLAPLETQYF. In nucleotides, the CDR3 is TGTGCCAGCAGTTTAGCCCCCTTGGAGACCCAGTACTTC.

The rearrangement uses TRBV6-5 and TRBJ2-5, with a weak D call TRBD1 (5 bases). V lost 5 bases, J lost 1 base, and 11 bases lay in between. The CDR3 totals 14 residues. Germline V CDR1 and CDR2: MNHEY, SVGAGI. CDR3 DNA: TGTGCCAGCAGTCAGGGCCAGCCCCAAGAGACCCAGTACTTC. The encoded protein is CASSQGQPQETQYF.

The J gene is TRBJ1-1, the V gene TRBV5-4; no firm D call. Trimming removed 0 bases from V and 6 bases from J, with 9 bases in between. Germline CDR1 SGHNT, CDR2 YYREEE (reference sequence). This CDR3 has 13 residues. CDR3 bases: TGTGCCAGCAGCTTGGCCCCGTCGGCTGAAGCTTTCTTT. Translating it yields CASSLAPSAEAFF.

The gene calls are TRBV6-5 and TRBJ2-1; possibly TRBD2 for D (6 bases). Trimming left V 3 bases short and J 9 bases short, with 12 bases between. Per germline, CDR1 MNHEY and CDR2 SVGAGI. The CDR3 runs to 13 residues. CDR3: CASSYAGSGEQFF. As DNA, the CDR3 is TGTGCCAGCAGTTATGCGGGGTCGGGTGAGCAGTTCTTC.

The genes are TRBV7-9 and TRBJ1-1; D is ambiguous. CDR1 SEHNR and CDR2 FQNEAQ come from the germline V gene (reference sequence). V was pared by 8 bases and J by 0 bases, with 7 bases between. This CDR3 region has 12 residues. The CDR3 reads CASGRMNTEAFF. As DNA, the CDR3 is TGTGCCAGCGGGCGGATGAACACTGAAGCTTTCTTT.

The chain employs TRBV7-3 and TRBJ1-1; D gene unclear. The V end was cut by 3 bases, the J end by 6 bases, with 14 bases between. Germline V lookup: CDR1 SGHTA, CDR2 FQGTGA. The CDR3 length is 14 residues. This chain's CDR3 is CASSLGFESAEAFF. CDR3 coding DNA: TGTGCCAGCAGCTTGGGGTTTGAGTCGGCTGAAGCTTTCTTT.

This clonotype was recorded a few times. This rearrangement joins TRBV10-3 to TRBJ2-7; 7 bases agree with TRBD2. Trimming removed 10 bases from V and 0 bases from J; junction bases left unmatched: 15. Germline V gene data show CDR1 as ENHRY and CDR2 as SYGVKD. The length of the CDR3 is 16 residues. The CDR3: CATRQAGLTSSYEQYF. CDR3 nucleotides: TGTGCCACCAGACAAGCGGGGCTTACGAGCTCCTACGAGCAGTACTTC.

This chain uses TRBV5-1 with TRBJ2-3; 7 bases are a match to TRBD2. Trimming took 0 bases from V and 5 from J; bases not matched to a gene: 3. There are 14 residues in the CDR3. Looked up from germline, CDR1 is SGHRS and CDR2 is YFSETQ. The DNA for the CDR3 is TGCGCCAGCAGCTTGGTGCTAGCGGTAGATACGCAGTATTTT. Protein sequence: CASSLVLAVDTQYF.

This clonotype was found a few times. V is TRBV9 and J is TRBJ1-1; D gene ambiguous. Germline V lookup: CDR1 SGDLS, CDR2 YYNGEE. The CDR3 extends over 15 amino acids. V dropped 0 bases and J dropped 3 bases, with 12 bases sitting between them. The chain's CDR3 is CASSVGPNLDTEAFF. In nucleotides, the CDR3 is TGTGCCAGCAGCGTAGGACCTAACCTGGACACTGAAGCTTTCTTT.

The gene calls are TRBV7-2 and TRBJ1-2; tentative D call: TRBD1 (5 bases). Between the trimmed V and J ends, which lost 5 bases and 4 bases, there was a span of 17 bases. This CDR3 region has 15 residues. The germline CDR1 and CDR2 sequences are SGHTA and FQGNSA. The CDR3 DNA reads as TGTGCCAGCAGCCTCATCGCAGGTGGGGCCTATGGCTACACCTTC. It encodes CASSLIAGGAYGYTF.

CDR3 in amino acids: CASSGGLLNQPQHF. The CDR3 DNA reads as TGTGCCAGCAGTGGAGGGTTGCTTAATCAGCCCCAGCATTTT. This rearrangement joins TRBV12-3 or TRBV12-4 to TRBJ1-5; D uncertain. The CDR3 loop spans 14 amino acids. V gave up 5 bases and J gave up 4 bases, with 12 bases separating them.

This chain joins TRBV20-1 and TRBJ1-6; 8 bases fit TRBD1. Trimming removed 6 bases from V and 7 bases from J; junction bases left unmatched: 8. The CDR3 runs to 14 residues. The germline CDR1 and CDR2 sequences are DFQATT and SNEGSKA (reference sequence). Here the CDR3 DNA reads TGCAGTGCCGGGACAGGACGGGAAAATTCACCCCTCCACTTT. Protein sequence: CSAGTGRENSPLHF.

This sequence joins TRBV7-9 and TRBJ2-1; a possible D gene is TRBD2 (5 bases). Deletions cut 5 bases from V and 10 bases from J, with 15 bases between. CDR1 is SEHNR, CDR2 FQNEAQ, per germline (reference sequence). This CDR3 contains 13 residues. DNA of the CDR3: TGTGCCAGCAGCCCCGCTAGCCCTACCGAGCAGTTCTTC. It translates to CASSPASPTEQFF.

This clonotype was detected a few times. V and J are TRBV7-9 and TRBJ2-3; 11 nucleotides align to TRBD2. The CDR3 totals 16 residues. Germline V gives CDR1 SEHNR, CDR2 FQNEAQ (reference sequence). Unmatched junction bases numbered 5, after V lost 5 bases and J lost 1 base. The CDR3 DNA reads TGTGCCAGCAGCGTGCAACTAGCGGGGGGCACAGATACGCAGTATTTT. Protein: CASSVQLAGGTDTQYF.

V gene TRBV5-1 combines with J gene TRBJ2-1; D is unresolved. The CDR3 length is 15 residues. Germline V gene sequence: CDR1 SGHRS, CDR2 YFSETQ. V lost 1 base and J lost 4, with 12 bases in between. Written as DNA, the CDR3 is TGCGCCAGCAGCTTGCGAAAGACGAGTTACAATGAGCAGTTCTTC. This encodes CASSLRKTSYNEQFF.

The rearrangement joins TRBV7-9 to TRBJ2-7; 12 bases map to TRBD2. The CDR3 loop spans 16 amino acids. V was clipped by 5 bases and J by 0 bases; unmatched bases: 5. Germline CDR1 SEHNR, CDR2 FQNEAQ (reference sequence). Written as DNA, the CDR3 is TGTGCCAGCAGCCCCTGGACTAGCGGGGTCTCCTACGAGCAGTACTTC. It encodes CASSPWTSGVSYEQYF.

The rearrangement links TRBV14 to TRBJ2-1; no firm D call. Germline V lookup: CDR1 SGHDN, CDR2 FVKESK. V gave up 5 bases and J gave up 7 bases, with 24 bases separating them. The CDR3 length is 17 residues. The CDR3 coding sequence is TGTGCCAGCAGCGCCCGCAGGTTAGCCGTTTCAAGGAATGAGCAGTTCTTC. This translates into CASSARRLAVSRNEQFF. Looking up the rest from reference TRBV14 and TRBJ2-1 gives the full variable domain: EAGVTQFPSHSVIEKGQTVTLRCDPISGHDNLYWYRRVMGKEIKFLLHFVKESKQDESGMPNNRFLAERTGGTYSTLKVQPAELEDSGVYFCASSARRLAVSRNEQFFGPGTRLTVL.

In DNA form, the CDR3 reads TGTGCCAGCAGTTTACGGGGACAGGGAGTCCAGCCCCAGCATTTT. Amino acid sequence: CASSLRGQGVQPQHF. The chain employs TRBV12-3 or TRBV12-4 and TRBJ1-5, with 9 bases that match TRBD1. J gave up 7 bases and V 2 bases, and 6 bases lay outside the gene matches. The CDR3 is 15 residues long.